A selection of T cell receptor beta chains follows, all from one sample in a study of human T cells and chemical hapten exposure. In TCRdb, the 5' RACE reads were re-called with MiXCR into one record per CDR3 protein. The data show approximately 150,000 distinct CDR3 sequences, around 4% seen once. These receptors originate from a female donor in good health. Each CDR3 is given with its conserved first and last residue. A D gene is named only where the DNA matches it firmly. Rows give clone size only sometimes, using once, few, many, or a class for an expanded clone.

v_call: TRBV5-1; clone_size: many; j_call: TRBJ1-4; d_call: -; cdr3_aa: CASSLGNGKEKLFF; cdr3_nt: TGCGCCAGCAGCTTAGGAAACGGAAAGGAAAAACTGTTTTTT
v_call: TRBV2; clone_size: few; j_call: TRBJ2-1; d_call: -; cdr3_aa: CASSDPAQSTNRNEQFF; cdr3_nt: TGTGCCAGCAGTGATCCCGCTCAAAGTACTAATCGGAATGAGCAGTTCTTC
v_call: TRBV6-5; clone_size: -; j_call: TRBJ2-1; d_call: -; cdr3_aa: CASRDSIRQQFF; cdr3_nt: TGTGCCAGCAGAGACTCAATACGACAACAGTTCTTC
v_call: TRBV20-1; clone_size: many; j_call: TRBJ1-6; d_call: TRBD1; cdr3_aa: CSAKKDRANSPLHF; cdr3_nt: TGCAGTGCTAAGAAGGACAGGGCTAATTCACCCCTCCACTTT
v_call: TRBV6-4; clone_size: many; j_call: TRBJ2-3; d_call: -; cdr3_aa: CASSDEGNLDTQYF; cdr3_nt: TGTGCCAGCAGTGACGAGGGGAACCTCGATACGCAGTATTTT
v_call: TRBV9; clone_size: many; j_call: TRBJ2-5; d_call: -; cdr3_aa: CASSGGLGGTETQYF; cdr3_nt: TGTGCCAGCAGCGGGGGCCTCGGGGGTACAGAGACCCAGTACTTC
v_call: TRBV4-2; clone_size: many; j_call: TRBJ1-6; d_call: TRBD1; cdr3_aa: CASSQAGQGASPLHF; cdr3_nt: TGTGCCAGCAGCCAAGCCGGACAGGGGGCTTCACCCCTCCACTTT
v_call: TRBV7-9; clone_size: many; j_call: TRBJ2-7; d_call: -; cdr3_aa: CASSPPGHITYF; cdr3_nt: TGTGCCAGCAGCCCCCCCGGGCACATAACGTACTTC
v_call: TRBV11-2; clone_size: many; j_call: TRBJ2-7; d_call: TRBD1; cdr3_aa: CASSLARDRATYYEQYF; cdr3_nt: TGTGCCAGCAGCTTAGCCCGGGACAGGGCTACCTACTACGAGCAGTACTTC
v_call: TRBV14; clone_size: many; j_call: TRBJ2-1; d_call: TRBD2; cdr3_aa: CASSQVGAGGPYNEQFF; cdr3_nt: TGTGCCAGCAGCCAAGTTGGTGCGGGGGGACCCTACAATGAGCAGTTCTTC
v_call: TRBV4-1; clone_size: many; j_call: TRBJ1-1; d_call: TRBD1; cdr3_aa: CASRLGQQDTEAFF; cdr3_nt: TGCGCCAGCAGACTGGGACAGCAGGACACTGAAGCTTTCTTT
v_call: TRBV11-2; clone_size: many; j_call: TRBJ2-5; d_call: -; cdr3_aa: CASSLTTQETQYF; cdr3_nt: TGTGCCAGCAGCTTAACCACACAAGAGACCCAGTACTTC
v_call: TRBV5-1; clone_size: few; j_call: TRBJ1-4; d_call: -; cdr3_aa: CASSRGTNEKLFF; cdr3_nt: TGCGCCAGCAGTAGGGGAACTAATGAAAAACTGTTTTTT
v_call: TRBV12-1; clone_size: many; j_call: TRBJ1-5; d_call: -; cdr3_aa: CASSRKLPGGRSQPQHF; cdr3_nt: TGTGCCAGCAGCCGAAAACTGCCAGGGGGGAGAAGTCAGCCCCAGCATTTT
v_call: TRBV29-1; clone_size: many; j_call: TRBJ1-2; d_call: TRBD1; cdr3_aa: CSGKDRGRSGYTF; cdr3_nt: TGCAGCGGGAAGGACAGGGGGCGAAGTGGCTACACCTTC
v_call: TRBV6-2/TRBV6-3; clone_size: many; j_call: TRBJ2-7; d_call: TRBD2; cdr3_aa: CASSSRTDGTSGYEQYF; cdr3_nt: TGTGCCAGCAGTTCCCGGACAGACGGGACTAGCGGCTACGAGCAGTACTTC
v_call: TRBV6-1; clone_size: many; j_call: TRBJ2-2; d_call: -; cdr3_aa: CASLRVNTGELFF; cdr3_nt: TGTGCCAGCCTCAGGGTGAACACCGGGGAGCTGTTTTTT
v_call: TRBV18; clone_size: many; j_call: TRBJ1-1; d_call: -; cdr3_aa: CASSPLSLNTEAFF; cdr3_nt: TGTGCCAGCTCACCCCTGAGCCTGAACACTGAAGCTTTCTTT